This T cell receptor (beta chain) was captured in a study of blood T cell repertoires in COVID-19. Participants' own reports of clinical history determined their cohort assignment. This clone has more than one count but fewer than ten. Libraries were prepared by immunoSEQ multiplex PCR; TCRdb keeps only in-frame clonotypes and omits some of them. Counted here are about 400,000 clones, about 87% occurring once; the ten biggest clones make up approximately 9.3%. With 0 bases removed from V and 7 bases from J, the gap between germline ends came to 10 bases. The CDR3 runs to 15 residues. Germline values: CDR1 MNHEY, CDR2 SVGEGT.

The V gene is TRBV6-2 or TRBV6-3, the J gene TRBJ1-6; TRBD1 might be the D (5 bases). Source material: PBMCs or T cells enriched from blood (not recorded which). This TCR was sampled from a woman in her forties or fifties who had recovered from COVID-19. CDR3 sequence reads: CASSYSIPGNSPLHF. The CDR3 DNA sequence: TGTGCCAGCAGTTACTCGATCCCAGGGAATTCACCCCTCCACTTT.